This record covers a single TCR beta chain. Its specificity is not known. The sample comes from a study of T-cell memory formation after mild COVID-19. General study points: While clones contracting from day 15 to 85 were balanced between CD4 and CD8, later expanders leaned CD4+. Memory from before infection featured some responding clones, which suggests cross-reactive memory joined. For contracting clones, CD4+ ones sat mainly in CM and EM, CD8+ in EMRA.

TCR alpha and TCR beta cDNA libraries carrying sample barcodes and UMIs were produced by 5'RACE using constant-segment primers. Via MiXCR, TCRdb re-called the 5' RACE reads, giving one row per CDR3 protein. The data contain tens of thousands of distinct CDR3 sequences, 6.1% of them singletons. The CDR3 totals 14 residues. With 3 bases removed from V and 3 bases from J, the gap between germline ends came to 6 bases. Germline assignment: CDR1 LGHDT and CDR2 YNNKEL (reference sequence). The chain couples TRBV3-1 to TRBJ1-6; D is uncertain. The sample was PBMCs or a T cell subset sorted from them (not recorded which). This TCR derives from an adult who had mild COVID-19 (a few samples of this study predate the infection). Cell type and time point are not known. The DNA for the CDR3 is TGTGCCAGCAGCCATGCGGGCTATAATTCACCCCTCCACTTT. It specifies CASSHAGYNSPLHF.